What follows describes a single T cell receptor (beta chain). These data are taken from a study of blood T cell repertoires in COVID-19. The overall study: The United States, Italy and Spain supplied acute and convalescent COVID-19 samples. T cells, B-cell-depleted T cells, or PBMCs provided the cDNA or gDNA that served as material.

The length of the CDR3 is 14 residues. V was trimmed by 0 bases and J by 8 bases, leaving 13 bases between them. CDR1 LNHDA and CDR2 SQIVND come from the germline V gene (reference sequence). Authors' data handling: Estimation of nucleated cell counts was performed using reference gene primer amplification. Data came from immunoSEQ multiplex PCR; TCRdb stores just in-frame clones and leaves some out. That table furnishes V, J and clone size, whereas the DNA furnished D and trimming. Among fewer than 250,000 clones listed, approximately 91% were seen once. The V call is TRBV19, the J call TRBJ1-2; D unclear. This receptor was taken from a woman in her forties with acute or convalescent COVID-19. Source material: peripheral blood. The DNA of the CDR3 is TGTGCCAGTAGTATAGACCCCAAGTACGGGGGCTACACCTTC. Translation: CASSIDPKYGGYTF.